These 10 T cell receptor beta chains were all obtained from the same sample, sequenced in a study of blood T cell repertoires in COVID-19. The assay was immunoSEQ multiplex PCR, and TCRdb's table has in-frame clones only and misses some. The sample lists 16,000 or so clones; 70% to 90% were seen once. Sequenced sample: peripheral blood. These receptors were obtained from a human donor in a cohort sampled during active COVID-19.

The chain has TRBV7-9 and TRBJ1-6; maybe TRBD1 (6 bases). V lost 5 bases and J lost 7, with 12 bases in between. Germline CDR1 reads SEHNR; CDR2 reads FQNEAQ (reference sequence). This CDR3 has 14 amino acids. CDR3 sequence: CASSQGQINSPLHF. In DNA, the CDR3 is TGTGCCAGCAGCCAAGGACAGATAAATTCACCCCTCCACTTT.

V usage is TRBV7-2 and J usage is TRBJ1-6; 7 bases match TRBD1. With V trimmed by 3 bases and J by 7 bases, 9 bases remained unmatched. Germline assignment: CDR1 SGHTA and CDR2 FQGNSA. The CDR3 contains 16 residues. CDR3 loop: CASSLVDRALNSPLHF. In DNA form, the CDR3 reads TGTGCCAGCAGCTTGGTCGACAGGGCTCTAAATTCACCCCTCCACTTT.

The rearrangement uses TRBV19 and TRBJ1-2, with 9 bases that match TRBD1. Germline assignment: CDR1 LNHDA and CDR2 SQIVND (reference sequence). This CDR3 has 15 residues. The ends lost 5 bases at V and 9 bases at J; junction bases unmatched: 13. The CDR3 bases are TGTGCCAGTAGTTCCCAGGACAGGGGCCTTCTAAGCTACACCTTC. Encoded protein: CASSSQDRGLLSYTF.

The chain is built from TRBV19 and TRBJ2-7; D gene ambiguous. V lost 9 bases and J 1 base, leaving 7 bases between the germline ends. CDR3 length equals 11 residues. The germline gives CDR1 LNHDA, CDR2 SQIVND (reference sequence). The CDR3 DNA follows: TGTGCCAGCTCCGGGTCCTACGAGCAGTACTTC. Its translation: CASSGSYEQYF.

This clone has just one count. The rearrangement joins TRBV19 to TRBJ2-7; TRBD1 aligns across 11 bases. J was trimmed by 6 bases and V by 4 bases; bases with no gene match: 5. This CDR3 is built from 14 residues. The germline CDR1 and CDR2 sequences are LNHDA and SQIVND (reference sequence). CDR3: CASSTRGTGGEQYF. CDR3 nucleotide sequence: TGTGCCAGTAGTACCCGCGGGACAGGGGGCGAGCAGTACTTC.

The chain carries TRBV10-2 and TRBJ2-2; D is perhaps TRBD1 (6 bases). CDR1 and CDR2 from the germline V gene are WSHSY and SAAADI. The CDR3 contains 13 residues. Trimming removed 9 bases from V and 6 bases from J, with 14 bases in between. In DNA form, the CDR3 reads TGCGCCAGTAGAACTAACAGGGCCGGGGAGCTGTTTTTT. This codes for CASRTNRAGELFF.

This clone was detected only a few times. The CDR3 DNA is TGTGCCAGCAGCCAAGACCCTCCTAGCGGCCCCTACGAGCAGTACTTC. Its translation is CASSQDPPSGPYEQYF. The V gene is TRBV3-1 (or the pseudogene TRBV3-2), the J gene TRBJ2-7, with 7 bases aligning to TRBD2. The CDR3 contains 16 residues. Trimming took 0 bases from V and 2 from J; bases not matched to a gene: 7. Germline V gives CDR1 LGHDT, CDR2 YNNKEL (reference sequence).

The V and J genes are TRBV27 and TRBJ1-1; the D gene is possibly TRBD1 (5 bases). CDR3 length: 14 amino acids. CDR1 MNHEY and CDR2 SMNVEV come from the germline V gene (reference sequence). V lost 0 bases and J lost 10, with 15 bases in between. The CDR3 protein is CASSLSGQGSLAFF. CDR3 nucleotide sequence: TGTGCCAGCAGTTTATCGGGGCAGGGTAGTTTAGCTTTCTTT.

This sequence joins TRBV7-2 and TRBJ2-7; 10 bases fit TRBD2. V lost 4 bases to trimming and J lost 0 bases; unmatched junction nucleotides: 6. CDR3 length equals 16 residues. Looked up from germline, CDR1 is SGHTA and CDR2 is FQGNSA. The CDR3 DNA is TGTGCCAGCAGCTCCGATAGCGGGGGGAGCTCCTACGAGCAGTACTTC. It codes for CASSSDSGGSSYEQYF.

This chain joins TRBV7-2 and TRBJ2-1, with D possibly matching TRBD2 (5 bases). Trimming pared 1 base from V and 0 bases from J, leaving 10 bases between. Germline V gene data show CDR1 as SGHTA and CDR2 as FQGNSA. The CDR3 runs to 16 residues. CDR3 coding DNA: TGTGCCAGCAGCTTAGTGGTAGGGAGCTCCTACAATGAGCAGTTCTTC. Protein sequence: CASSLVVGSSYNEQFF.